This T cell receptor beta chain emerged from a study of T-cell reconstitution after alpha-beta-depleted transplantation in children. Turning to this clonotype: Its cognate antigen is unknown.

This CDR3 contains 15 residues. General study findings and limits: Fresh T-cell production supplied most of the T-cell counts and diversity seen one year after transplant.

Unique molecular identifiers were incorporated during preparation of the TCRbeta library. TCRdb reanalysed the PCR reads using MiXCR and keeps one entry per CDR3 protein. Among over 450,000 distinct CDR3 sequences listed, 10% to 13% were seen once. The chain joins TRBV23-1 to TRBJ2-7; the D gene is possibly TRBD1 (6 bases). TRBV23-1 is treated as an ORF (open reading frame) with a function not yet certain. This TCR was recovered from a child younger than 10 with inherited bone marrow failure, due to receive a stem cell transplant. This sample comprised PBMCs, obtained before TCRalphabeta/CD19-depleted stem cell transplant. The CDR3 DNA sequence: TGCGCGCCAGCCCCCGAGGGGGTCTCCCCCTACGAGCAGTACTTC. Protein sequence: CAPAPEGVSPYEQYF.